This paragraph covers one TCR beta chain sequence. The sample originates from a study of blood T cell repertoires in COVID-19. Libraries were prepared by immunoSEQ multiplex PCR; TCRdb keeps only in-frame clonotypes and omits some of them. Seen here are some 120,000 clones, more than 70% observed once, and the top ten hold 3.6%. Germline V gene lookup returns CDR1 SGHNT and CDR2 YYREEE (reference sequence). V was trimmed by 4 bases and J by 2 bases, leaving 8 bases between them. The CDR3 is 13 residues long. This chain uses TRBV5-4 with TRBJ2-3, with D maybe TRBD2 (5 bases). Sequenced input: peripheral blood. This TCR was sampled from a woman aged 60-70 years with acute or convalescent COVID-19. The CDR3 nucleotides read TGTGCCAGCAGCCCGGGGTTCACAGATACGCAGTATTTT. Its protein product is CASSPGFTDTQYF. Full variable domain (missing parts from reference TRBV5-4 and TRBJ2-3): ETGVTQSPTHLIKTRGQQVTLRCSSQSGHNTVSWYQQALGQGPQFIFQYYREEENGRGNFPPRFSGLQFPNYSSELNVNALELDDSALYLCASSPGFTDTQYFGPGTRLTVL.